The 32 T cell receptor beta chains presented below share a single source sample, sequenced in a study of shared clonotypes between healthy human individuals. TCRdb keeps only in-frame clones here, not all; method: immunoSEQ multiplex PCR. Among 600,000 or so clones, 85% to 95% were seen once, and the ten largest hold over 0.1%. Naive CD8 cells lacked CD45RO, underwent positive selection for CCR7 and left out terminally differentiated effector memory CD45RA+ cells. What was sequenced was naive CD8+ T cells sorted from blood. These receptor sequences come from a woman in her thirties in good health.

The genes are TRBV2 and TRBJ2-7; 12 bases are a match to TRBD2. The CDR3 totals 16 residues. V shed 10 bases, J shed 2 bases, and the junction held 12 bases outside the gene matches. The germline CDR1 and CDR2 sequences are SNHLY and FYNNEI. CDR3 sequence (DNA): TGTGCCACCCGACAATCGACTAGCGGGAGACCCTACGAGCAGTACTTC. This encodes CATRQSTSGRPYEQYF.

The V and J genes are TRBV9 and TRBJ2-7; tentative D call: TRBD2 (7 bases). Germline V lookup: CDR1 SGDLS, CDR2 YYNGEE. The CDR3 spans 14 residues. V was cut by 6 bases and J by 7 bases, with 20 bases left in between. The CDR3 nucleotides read TGTGCCAGCAACCTCGGGGGGCCCTCGGAGGAGCAGTACTTC. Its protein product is CASNLGGPSEEQYF.

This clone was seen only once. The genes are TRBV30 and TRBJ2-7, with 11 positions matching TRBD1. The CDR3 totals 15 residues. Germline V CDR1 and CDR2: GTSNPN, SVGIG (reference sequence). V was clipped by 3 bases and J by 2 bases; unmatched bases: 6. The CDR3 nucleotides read TGTGCCTGGAGGGACAGGGGGCGCGGAACCTACGAGCAGTACTTC. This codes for CAWRDRGRGTYEQYF.

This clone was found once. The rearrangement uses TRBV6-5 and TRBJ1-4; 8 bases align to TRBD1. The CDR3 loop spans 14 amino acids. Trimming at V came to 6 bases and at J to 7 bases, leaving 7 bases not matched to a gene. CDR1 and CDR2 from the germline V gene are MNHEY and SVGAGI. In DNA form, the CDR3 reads TGTGCCAGCAGCTCCGGGACAGGAGGTGAAAAACTGTTTTTT. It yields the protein CASSSGTGGEKLFF.

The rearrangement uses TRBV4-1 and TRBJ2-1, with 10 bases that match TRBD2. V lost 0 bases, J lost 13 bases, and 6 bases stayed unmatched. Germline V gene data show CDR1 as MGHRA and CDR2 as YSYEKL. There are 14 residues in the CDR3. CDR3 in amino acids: CASSQDLAGVPQFF. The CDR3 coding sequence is TGCGCCAGCAGCCAAGATCTAGCGGGAGTACCACAGTTCTTC.

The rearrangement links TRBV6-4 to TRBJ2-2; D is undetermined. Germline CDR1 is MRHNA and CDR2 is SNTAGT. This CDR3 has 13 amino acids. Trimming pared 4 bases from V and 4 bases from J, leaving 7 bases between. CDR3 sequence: CASSGGITGELFF. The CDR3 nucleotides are TGTGCCAGCAGTGGTGGGATCACCGGGGAGCTGTTTTTT.

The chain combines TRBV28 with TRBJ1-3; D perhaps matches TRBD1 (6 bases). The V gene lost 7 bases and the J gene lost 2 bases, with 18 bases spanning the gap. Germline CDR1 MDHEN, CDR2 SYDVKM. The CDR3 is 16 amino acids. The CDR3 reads CASKLQGFRTGNTIYF. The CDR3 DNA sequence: TGTGCCAGCAAACTCCAGGGGTTCAGGACTGGAAACACCATATATTTT.

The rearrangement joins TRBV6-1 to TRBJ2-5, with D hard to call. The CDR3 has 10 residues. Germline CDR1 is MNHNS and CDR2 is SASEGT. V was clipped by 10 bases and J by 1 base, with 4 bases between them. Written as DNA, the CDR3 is TGTGCCACCCTCCAAGAGACCCAGTACTTC. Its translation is CATLQETQYF.

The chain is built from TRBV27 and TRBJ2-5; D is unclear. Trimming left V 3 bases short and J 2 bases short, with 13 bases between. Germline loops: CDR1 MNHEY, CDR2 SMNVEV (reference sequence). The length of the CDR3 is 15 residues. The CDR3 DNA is TGTGCCAGCAGTTTCAATCTGGGAAATCAAGAGACCCAGTACTTC. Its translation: CASSFNLGNQETQYF.

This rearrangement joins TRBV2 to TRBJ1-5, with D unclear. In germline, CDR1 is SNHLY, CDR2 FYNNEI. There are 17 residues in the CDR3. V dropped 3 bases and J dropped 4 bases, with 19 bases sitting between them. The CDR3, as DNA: TGTGCCAGCAGTGAGGAGAGGATTCGGTCGGGGAATCAGCCCCAGCATTTT. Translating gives CASSEERIRSGNQPQHF.

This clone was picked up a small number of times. The CDR3 here is CASSLVDGPYEQYF. In DNA, the CDR3 is TGTGCCAGCAGCTTAGTAGACGGACCCTACGAGCAGTACTTC. The chain joins TRBV7-9 to TRBJ2-7; unclear D gene. Trimming stripped 1 base from V and 2 bases from J, with 9 bases between. The CDR3 runs to 14 residues. The germline V gene has CDR1 SEHNR and CDR2 FQNEAQ (reference sequence).

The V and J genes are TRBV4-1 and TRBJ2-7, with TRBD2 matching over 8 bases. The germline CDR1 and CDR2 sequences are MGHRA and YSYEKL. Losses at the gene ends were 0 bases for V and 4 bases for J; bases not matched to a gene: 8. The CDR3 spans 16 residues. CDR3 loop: CASSQDTSGSFYEQYF. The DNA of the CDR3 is TGCGCCAGCAGCCAAGATACCAGCGGGAGCTTTTACGAGCAGTACTTC.

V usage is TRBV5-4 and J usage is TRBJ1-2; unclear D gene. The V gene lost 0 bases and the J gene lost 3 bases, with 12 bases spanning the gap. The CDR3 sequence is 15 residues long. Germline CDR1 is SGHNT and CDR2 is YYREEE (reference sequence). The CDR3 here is CASSLESWWDYGYTF. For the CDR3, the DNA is TGTGCCAGCAGCTTGGAGAGTTGGTGGGACTATGGCTACACCTTC.

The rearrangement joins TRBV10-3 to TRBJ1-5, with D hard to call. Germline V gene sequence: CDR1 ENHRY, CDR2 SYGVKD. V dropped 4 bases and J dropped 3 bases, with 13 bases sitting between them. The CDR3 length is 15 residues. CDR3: CAISVMWQPNQPQHF. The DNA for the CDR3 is TGTGCCATCAGTGTGATGTGGCAGCCCAATCAGCCCCAGCATTTT.

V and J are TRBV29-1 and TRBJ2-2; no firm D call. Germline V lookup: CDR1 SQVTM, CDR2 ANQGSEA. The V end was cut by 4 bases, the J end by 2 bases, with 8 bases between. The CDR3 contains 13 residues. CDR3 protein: CSVVDGNTGELFF. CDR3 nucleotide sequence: TGCAGCGTTGTCGACGGAAACACCGGGGAGCTGTTTTTT.

The CDR3 loop is CASSIPFGGNGNSPLHF. For the CDR3, the DNA is TGCGCCAGCAGCATCCCGTTTGGGGGGAACGGTAATTCACCCCTCCACTTT. This chain links TRBV4-1 with TRBJ1-6, with a weak D call TRBD1 (5 bases). This CDR3 spans 17 amino acids. From germline, CDR1 is MGHRA and CDR2 YSYEKL. V was trimmed by 5 bases and J by 6 bases, leaving 20 bases between them.

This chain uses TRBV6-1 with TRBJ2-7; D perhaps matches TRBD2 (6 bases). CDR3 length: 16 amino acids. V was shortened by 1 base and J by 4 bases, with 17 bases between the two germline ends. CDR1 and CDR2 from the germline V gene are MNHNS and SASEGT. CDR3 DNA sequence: TGTGCCAGCAGTGAAGAAACGGAGGGCAGACAATACGAGCAGTACTTC. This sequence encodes CASSEETEGRQYEQYF.

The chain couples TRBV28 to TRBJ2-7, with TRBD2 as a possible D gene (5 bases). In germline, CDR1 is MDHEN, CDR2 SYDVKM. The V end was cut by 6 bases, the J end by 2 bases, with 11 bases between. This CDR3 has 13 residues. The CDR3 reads CASRTGITYEQYF. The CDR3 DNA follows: TGTGCCAGCAGAACCGGGATTACCTACGAGCAGTACTTC.

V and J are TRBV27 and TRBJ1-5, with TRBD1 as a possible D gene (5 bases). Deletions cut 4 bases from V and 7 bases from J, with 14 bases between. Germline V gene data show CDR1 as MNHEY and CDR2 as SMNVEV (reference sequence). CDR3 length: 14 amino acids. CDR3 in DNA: TGTGCCAGCAGTTCCAGACGCGGGGGGCAGCCCCAGCATTTT. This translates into CASSSRRGGQPQHF.

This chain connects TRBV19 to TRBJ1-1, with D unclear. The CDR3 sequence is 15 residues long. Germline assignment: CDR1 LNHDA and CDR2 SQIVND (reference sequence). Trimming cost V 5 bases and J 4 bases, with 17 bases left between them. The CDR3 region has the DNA TGTGCCAGTAGTGGGCGCCCGCTAATCGGCACTGAAGCTTTCTTT. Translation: CASSGRPLIGTEAFF.

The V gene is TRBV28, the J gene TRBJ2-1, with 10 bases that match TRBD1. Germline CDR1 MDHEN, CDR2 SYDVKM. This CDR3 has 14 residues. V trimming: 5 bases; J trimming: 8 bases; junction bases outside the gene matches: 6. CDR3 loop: CASSRDRGVDEQFF. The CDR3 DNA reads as TGTGCCAGCAGTAGGGACAGGGGTGTGGATGAGCAGTTCTTC.

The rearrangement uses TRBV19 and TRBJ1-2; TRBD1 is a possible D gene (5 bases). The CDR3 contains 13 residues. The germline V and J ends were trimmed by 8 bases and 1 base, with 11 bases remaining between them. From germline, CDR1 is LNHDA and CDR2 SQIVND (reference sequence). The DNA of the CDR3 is TGTGCCAGTTCCCTACAGGTTAACTATGGCTACACCTTC. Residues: CASSLQVNYGYTF.

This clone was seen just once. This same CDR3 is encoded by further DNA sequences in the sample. The CDR3 region has the DNA TGCAGCGTTGAGCCCACCTGGGGAGAGCAGTACTTC. It codes for CSVEPTWGEQYF. The chain combines TRBV29-1 with TRBJ2-7; no definite D call. CDR1 is SQVTM, CDR2 ANQGSEA, per germline. This CDR3 contains 12 residues. The germline V and J ends were trimmed by 3 bases and 7 bases, with 13 bases remaining between them.

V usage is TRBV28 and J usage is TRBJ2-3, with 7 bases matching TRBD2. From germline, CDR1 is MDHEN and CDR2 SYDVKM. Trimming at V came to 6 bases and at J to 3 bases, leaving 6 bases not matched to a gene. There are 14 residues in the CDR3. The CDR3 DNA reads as TGTGCCAGCAGGGGCGGGAGTCAAACAGATACGCAGTATTTT. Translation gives CASRGGSQTDTQYF.

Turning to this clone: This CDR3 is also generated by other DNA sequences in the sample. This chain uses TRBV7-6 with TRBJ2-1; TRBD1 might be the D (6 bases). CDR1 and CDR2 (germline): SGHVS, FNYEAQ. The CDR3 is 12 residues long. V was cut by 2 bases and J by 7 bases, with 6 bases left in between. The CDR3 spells CASSLTGNEQFF. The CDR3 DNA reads TGTGCCAGCAGCTTAACAGGGAATGAGCAGTTCTTC.

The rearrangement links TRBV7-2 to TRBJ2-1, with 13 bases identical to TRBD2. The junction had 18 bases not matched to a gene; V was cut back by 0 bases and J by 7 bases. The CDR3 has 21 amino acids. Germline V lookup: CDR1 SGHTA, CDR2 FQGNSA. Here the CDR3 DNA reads TGTGCCAGCAGCTTAGCTTCCAGGGGGCTACTAGCGGGAGGGCCGGGGAATGAGCAGTTCTTC. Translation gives CASSLASRGLLAGGPGNEQFF.

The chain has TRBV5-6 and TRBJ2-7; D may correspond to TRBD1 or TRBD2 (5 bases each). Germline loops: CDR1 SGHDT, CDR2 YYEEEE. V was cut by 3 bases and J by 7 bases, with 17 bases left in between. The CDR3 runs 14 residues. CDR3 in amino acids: CASSWGSDGGEQYF. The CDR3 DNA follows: TGTGCCAGCAGCTGGGGGTCGGACGGCGGGGAGCAGTACTTC.

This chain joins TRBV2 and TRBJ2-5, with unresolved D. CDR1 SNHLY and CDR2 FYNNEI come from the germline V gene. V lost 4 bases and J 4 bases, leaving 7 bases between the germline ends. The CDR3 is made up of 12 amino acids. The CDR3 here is CASSARLETQYF. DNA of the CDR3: TGTGCCAGCAGTGCCAGGTTAGAGACCCAGTACTTC. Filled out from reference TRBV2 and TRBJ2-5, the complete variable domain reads EPEVTQTPSHQVTQMGQEVILRCVPISNHLYFYWYRQILGQKVEFLVSFYNNEISEKSEIFDDQFSVERPDGSNFTLKIRSTKLEDSAMYFCASSARLETQYFGPGTRLLVL.

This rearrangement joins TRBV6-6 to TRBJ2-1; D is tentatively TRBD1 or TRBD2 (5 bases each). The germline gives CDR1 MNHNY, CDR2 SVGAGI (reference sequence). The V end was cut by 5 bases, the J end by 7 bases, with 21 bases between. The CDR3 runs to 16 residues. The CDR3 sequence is CASSAGPGEWGNEQFF. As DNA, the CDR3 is TGTGCCAGCAGTGCAGGGCCTGGGGAGTGGGGGAATGAGCAGTTCTTC.

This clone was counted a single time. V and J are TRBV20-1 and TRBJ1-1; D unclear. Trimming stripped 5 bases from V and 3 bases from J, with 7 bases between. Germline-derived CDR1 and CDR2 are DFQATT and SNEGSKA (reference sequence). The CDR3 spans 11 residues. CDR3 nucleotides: TGCAGTGCTCCAATTTACACTGAAGCTTTCTTT. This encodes CSAPIYTEAFF.

The CDR3 protein is CASSPEEGQGALDTQYF. DNA of the CDR3: TGTGCCAGCTCACCAGAGGAAGGACAGGGGGCTTTAGATACGCAGTATTTT. The V gene is TRBV18, the J gene TRBJ2-3, with 11 positions matching TRBD1. The CDR3 has 17 residues. V dropped 2 bases and J dropped 5; count of bases not matched to a gene: 9. Germline CDR1 KGHSH, CDR2 LQKENI.

The CDR3 bases are TGTGCCAGCAGTTCTAGCGGGACGGGGGACAATGAGCAGTTCTTC. Encoded protein: CASSSSGTGDNEQFF. This rearrangement joins TRBV13 to TRBJ2-1; 9 bases match TRBD2. Unmatched junction bases numbered 8, after V lost 6 bases and J lost 5 bases. CDR3 length: 15 residues. Germline CDR1 is PRHDT and CDR2 is FYEKMQ (reference sequence).